This entry lists 9 T cell receptor delta chains sequenced from one sample in a study of γδ T cells in repeated Plasmodium falciparum infection. TCRdb used CATT to re-call clones from the multiplex PCR reads. The sample yields about 48,000 delta-chain clones, less than 2% seen once. Flow sorting of PBMC yielded separate Vgamma9/Vdelta2+ and Vdelta2-negative gammadelta T cell populations for bulk repertoire analysis. The sample comprised gamma-delta T cells from blood. These receptors were taken from a pool of human donors (malaria-infected and uninfected, not separated).

This clone rates as medium-sized. The CDR3: CALGEPSDKLIF. In DNA form, the CDR3 reads TGTGCTCTTGGGGAACCCTCCGATAAACTCATCTTT. This chain joins TRDV1 and TRDJ1; D is undetermined. The CDR3 has 12 residues. V lost 1 base and J lost 3, with 3 bases in between. The germline gives CDR1 TSWWSYY, CDR2 QGS.

Note on this clone: This likely stems from a read error, as it lies one base from a far larger clone. The sample has other DNA sequences that encode this CDR3 too. The V gene is TRDV1, the J gene TRDJ1; TRDD3 matches at 8 bases. TCRdb leaves out the J gene; it was filled in here by matching the DNA to germline. The CDR3 loop spans 21 amino acids. J lost 3 bases, V lost 5 bases, and 26 bases had no gene match. Germline CDR1 is TSWWSYY and CDR2 is QGS. As DNA, the CDR3 is TGTGCTCTTGGGAAGCTTGGATACTTAGAGAGGGGGGATATTGTGCCCGATAAACTCATCTTT. Translating it yields CALGKLGYLERGDIVPDKLIF.

This clone was counted between two and nine times. A much larger clone differs by one base, so this may be a read error. The rearrangement uses TRDV1 and TRDJ1, with 12 bases fitting TRDD3. J lost 7 bases, V lost 5 bases, and 29 bases had no gene match. Germline CDR1 TSWWSYY, CDR2 QGS. CDR3 size: 22 residues. CDR3 sequence: CALGPSYPLFTGGYKIAGKLIF. CDR3 DNA sequence: TGTGCTCTTGGGCCTTCCTATCCCCTTTTTACTGGGGGATACAAGATCGCTGGTAAACTCATCTTT.

Notes on this clone: TCRdb has a much larger clone's protein, which differs at residue 15 from the translation of this DNA, likely because of a read error; what is shown is the protein translated from the DNA. This chain uses TRDV1 with TRDJ1, with 10 nucleotides matching TRDD3. TCRdb supplies no J gene; here it was assigned by aligning the nucleotide sequence to germline. This CDR3 has 24 amino acids. Germline values: CDR1 TSWWSYY, CDR2 QGS. CDR3 nucleotides: TGTGCCCTTGGGGAACCCGGTCCCGCCCGCGGTACTGGGGGATTCGTAAGTTATCGGAGTAAACTCATCTTT. Its protein product is CALGEPGPARGTGGFVSYRSKLIF.

This clone has ten or more counts. TCRdb's protein for this DNA is that of a much larger clone and differs from the translation at residue 15, likely a read error; the protein shown is the DNA translation. The chain has TRDV1 and TRDJ1, with 8 bases that match TRDD2. CDR1 is TSWWSYY, CDR2 QGS, per germline. Trimming took 2 bases from V and 4 from J; bases not matched to a gene: 27. CDR3 length: 22 amino acids. CDR3 bases: TGTGCTCTTGGGGAATTTACGCGTCTTCCTACTTATTGGGGGGTAACAGGCGATAAACTCATCTTT. Amino acids: CALGEFTRLPTYWGVTGDKLIF.

The sample holds many counts of this clone. This DNA's translation differs at residue 13 from TCRdb's protein, which comes from a much larger clone; a read error is likely, and the protein shown is translated from the DNA. The chain employs TRDV2 and TRDJ1; 8 bases match TRDD3. The J gene was missing in TCRdb and was found by matching the end of the DNA to germline. The germline gives CDR1 GEAIGNYY, CDR2 EKD. Trimming cost V 0 bases and J 1 base; bases outside gene matches: 15. The CDR3 is made up of 19 amino acids. Here the CDR3 reads CACDTVIQLGVRRTDKLIF. DNA of the CDR3: TGTGCCTGTGACACCGTTATCCAACTGGGGGTTCGGCGCACCGATAAACTCATCTTT.

To note about this clone: This likely stems from a read error, as it lies one base from a far larger clone. The same CDR3 can be traced to other DNA sequences in this sample. The genes are TRDV1 and TRDJ1, with TRDD3 matching over 7 bases. As TCRdb names no J gene, one was assigned here on the basis of a DNA match to germline. The CDR3 extends over 23 amino acids. The V segment lost 5 bases and the J segment 0 bases; nucleotides outside the gene matches: 30. CDR1 and CDR2 (germline): TSWWSYY, QGS. The CDR3 loop reads CALGSHPPPLGLGICEHTDKLIF. The CDR3 DNA follows: TGTGCTCTTGGGTCACATCCTCCCCCCCTGGGCTTGGGGATATGCGAGCACACCGATAAACTCATCTTT.

A note on this clone: TCRdb attributes to this sequence the protein of a much larger clone, which differs from the DNA translation at residue 12; a read error is likely, and the protein displayed is translated from the DNA. V is TRDV2 and J is TRDJ1; D may be TRDD3 (5 bases). In the absence of a J gene in TCRdb, the DNA was matched to germline to assign it here. The ends were cut back, 1 base at V and 0 bases at J, with 20 bases in the middle. Per germline, CDR1 GEAIGNYY and CDR2 EKD. This CDR3 comprises 18 residues. CDR3 DNA sequence: TGTGCCTGTGACACATCTACGACCTGGGCCCCGCACACCGATAAACTCATCTTT. This codes for CACDTSTTWAPHTDKLIF.

This clone was found many times. This may stem from a read error, because a much larger clone lies one nucleotide away. The same CDR3 can be traced to other DNA sequences in this sample. This chain uses TRDV1 with TRDJ1, with 12 bases lining up with TRDD3. CDR3 length: 16 residues. CDR1 and CDR2 (germline): TSWWSYY, QGS. The CDR3 DNA reads TGTGCCCTTGGGGGGGGAGACGGGTACTGGGGGATACAACTCATCTTT. Amino acids: CALGGGDGYWGIQLIF.